This paragraph reports one TCR beta chain. Its antigen is still unknown. These data originate in a study of Ad26.COV2.S vaccination and SARS-CoV-2 variants. Background on the study: Vaccine-arm donor from the placebo-controlled COV1001 Ad26.COV2.S trial. Donor got 5x10^10 or 1x10^11 viral particles of Ad26.COV2.S. General study points: Breadth of non-spike TCRs did not differ between vaccinees and placebo recipients.

Treatment noted: around 19 received Ad26.COV2.S at low or high dose, single or two shots; 5 received placebo; per-sample allocation not given. Collection of the samples took place on day 63 after the first injection of vaccine or placebo. A Boston adult aged 18-55 years was the donor. This CDR3 is 14 amino acids long. Germline-derived CDR1 and CDR2 are SGHKS and YYEKEE (reference sequence). V was pared by 6 bases and J by 1 base, with 10 bases between. The table came from immunoSEQ multiplex PCR; TCRdb's copy has only in-frame clones and leaves some out. The data contain about 370,000 clones, 88% of them seen just once; the ten biggest clones take up under 4%.

The chain is built from TRBV5-5 and TRBJ2-2; D not resolved. The material sequenced was peripheral blood, taken in a trial of Ad26.COV2.S vaccine versus placebo. The receptor comes from a person between 18 and 59 years old who received the Ad26.COV2.S COVID-19 vaccine or a placebo. The CDR3 DNA reads TGTGCCAGCATGGTGGTAGGGAACACCGGGGAGCTGTTTTTT. Protein sequence: CASMVVGNTGELFF. Complete variable domain (other parts from reference TRBV5-5 and TRBJ2-2): DAGVTQSPTHLIKTRGQQVTLRCSPISGHKSVSWYQQVLGQGPQFIFQYYEKEERGRGNFPDRFSARQFPNYSSELNVNALLLGDSALYLCASMVVGNTGELFFGEGSRLTVL.